This is a list of T cell receptor beta chains from one sample in a study of T cell changes during pregnancy in multiple sclerosis. Method: immunoSEQ multiplex PCR; TCRdb's copy keeps in-frame clones and lacks some. The table includes tens of thousands of clones, about nine tenths detected once. The specimen comprised peripheral blood, sampled in the first trimester of pregnancy. Every receptor here comes from a female donor with multiple sclerosis, enrolled in a pregnancy study. CDR3s include the opening cysteine and the closing phenylalanine or tryptophan. D genes are given only for firm matches. Size is stated for part of the rows, as once, few or many counts, or as a class when the clone is expanded.

>TRBV7-6|.|TRBJ2-3|TRBD2
TGTGCCAGCGGCCCAAGACTAGCGGGAGTAAGTAGGAGCACAGATACGCAGTATTTT
CASGPRLAGVSRSTDTQYF
>TRBV11-2|.|TRBJ2-1|.
TGTGCCAGCAGCTTAGGGAGGGGGGGCTCTTACAATGAGCAGTTCTTC
CASSLGRGGSYNEQFF
>TRBV28|.|TRBJ1-1|TRBD1
TGTGCCAGCAGGAGGACAGGGTCTTACACTGAAGCTTTCTTT
CASRRTGSYTEAFF
>TRBV28|.|TRBJ2-1|TRBD2
TGTGCCAGCAGTTTAGGCCCCGGACTAGATACGTTCTTC
CASSLGPGLDTFF
>TRBV30|.|TRBJ2-2|TRBD2
TGTGCCTGGAGTGTACCCGGACTAGCGGGAGGCGGTCGGGGAGCTGTTTTT
CAWSVPGLAGGGRGAVF
>TRBV7-2|once|TRBJ2-1|TRBD1
TGTGCCAGCAGTCGCCCCGGGACAGGGGGATTCAATGAGCAGTTCTTC
CASSRPGTGGFNEQFF
>TRBV4-1|.|TRBJ2-4|TRBD2
TGCGCCAGCAGCCAAGATAATAGCGGGGTTGCCAAAAACATTCAGTACTTC
CASSQDNSGVAKNIQYF
>TRBV13|.|TRBJ2-1|TRBD2
TGTGCCAGCAGCCCTAGCGGGAATGAGCAGTTCTTC
CASSPSGNEQFF
>TRBV29-1|once|TRBJ2-5|TRBD2
TGCAGCGTTGAAGATCTGGGGGAGGGAGAGACCCAGTACTTC
CSVEDLGEGETQYF
>TRBV10-3|once|TRBJ1-5|TRBD1
TGTGCCATCAGTGAGGGACCTAACAGGGGCGTGGGCAATCAGCCCCAGCATTTT
CAISEGPNRGVGNQPQHF
>TRBV2|.|TRBJ1-2|TRBD1
TGTGCCAGCAGTGTCGAGACAGGGGTATATGGCTACACCTTC
CASSVETGVYGYTF
>TRBV27|.|TRBJ1-5|TRBD1
TGTGCCAGCAGAAAGACAGGGTTTGGTCAGCCCCAGCATTTT
CASRKTGFGQPQHF
>TRBV28|.|TRBJ2-6|.
TGTGCCAGCAGTTTAACCGGGACCCCGGCGGGGGGGGCCAACGTCCTGACTTTC
CASSLTGTPAGGANVLTF
>TRBV5-4|.|TRBJ2-1|.
TGTGCCAGCAGCTTGACGGTTAGCAGCTACAATGAGCAGTTCTTC
CASSLTVSSYNEQFF
>TRBV11-3|.|TRBJ2-5|TRBD1
TGTGCCAGCAGTTTAGGGGGCTACAACCAAGAGACCCAGTACTTC
CASSLGGYNQETQYF
>TRBV4-3|.|TRBJ2-7|.
TGCGCCAGCAGCCAAGATTTCCGCGGCCCTTCCTACGAGCAGTACTTC
CASSQDFRGPSYEQYF
>TRBV27|.|TRBJ1-2|TRBD1
TGTGCCAGCAGCCAGGGACAGAACTATGGCTACACCTTC
CASSQGQNYGYTF
>TRBV19|.|TRBJ1-2|TRBD1
TGTGCCAGTAGTATAACCAGGGGGCCTAACTATGGCTACACCTTC
CASSITRGPNYGYTF
>TRBV7-3|once|TRBJ2-3|TRBD2
TGTGCCAGCAGCGACGGGACTAGAGAAACAGATACGCAGTATTTT
CASSDGTRETDTQYF
>TRBV19|.|TRBJ2-2|TRBD2
TGTGCCAGTAGAAACCCGGGACTAGCGGGAGGGGCGAACACCGGGGAGCTGTTTTTT
CASRNPGLAGGANTGELFF
>TRBV7-9|.|TRBJ2-1|TRBD2
TGTGCCAGCAGCCCGAGAGGACTAGCCAATGAGCAGTTCTTC
CASSPRGLANEQFF
>TRBV7-9|.|TRBJ1-4|.
TGTGCCAGCACCTTTGCGGGGAGAGATGAAAAACTGTTTTTT
CASTFAGRDEKLFF
>TRBV28|.|TRBJ2-7|TRBD1
TGTGCCTGTCAGCGACAGGGGCCCTCCTACGAGCAGTACTTC
CACQRQGPSYEQYF
>TRBV14|.|TRBJ1-2|TRBD1
TGTGCCAGCAGCCCTACTACAGGGGCCACTGGCTACACCTTC
CASSPTTGATGYTF